This T cell receptor (beta chain) was documented in a study of Graves' ophthalmopathy and Graves' hyperthyroidism. Amplified material comprised TCR beta CDR3 regions derived from RNA transcripts. HTBI-primed first-round RT-PCR preceded second-round multiplex PCR. TCRdb independently ran MiXCR on the multiplex PCR reads; one entry per CDR3 protein. The sample lists about 340,000 distinct CDR3 sequences; 17% were seen once. This clonotype was seen repeatedly, ten times or more. The CDR3 loop spans 14 amino acids. CDR1 is KGHDR, CDR2 SFDVKD, per germline. The V and J ends lost 4 bases and 7 bases respectively, with 10 bases between them.

The specimen sequenced was peripheral blood. The TCR originated in an adult man with Graves' ophthalmopathy. This chain uses TRBV24-1 with TRBJ1-6, with D perhaps matching TRBD1 (5 bases). CDR3 nucleotide sequence: TGTGCCACCAGTGAACGAGGGGCCAATTCACCCCTCCACTTT. Translated: CATSERGANSPLHF.